Listed below are T cell receptor beta chains from one sample, sequenced in a study of blood T cell repertoires in COVID-19. Some clones are missing from TCRdb's copy, which holds only in-frame ones; the method was immunoSEQ multiplex PCR. The data contain roughly 210,000 clones, around 80% of them singletons. Sequencing used peripheral blood. The receptor set was obtained from a woman of 80 years or more with COVID-19, enrolled during active disease. Each CDR3 is given with its conserved first and last residue. The D gene is left open where the match is weak.

d_call	j_call	v_call	cdr3_aa
TRBD1	TRBJ1-6	TRBV5-1	CASSGSPRDRQSSYNSPLHF
NA	TRBJ1-2	TRBV9	CASSVVSGGGGYTF
TRBD1	TRBJ1-2	TRBV5-5	CASSLSAGGVYYGYTF
TRBD1	TRBJ1-6	TRBV7-8	CASSPRDRGQNSPLHF
NA	TRBJ1-2	TRBV5-6	CASNPGANYGYTF
TRBD1	TRBJ1-6	TRBV5-6	CASSFRQGASNSPLHF
TRBD1	TRBJ2-7	TRBV6-2/TRBV6-3	CASSHSTRQGYEQYF
TRBD2	TRBJ2-5	TRBV4-1	CASSQDPPGTSGGTGETQYF
TRBD1	TRBJ1-3	TRBV25-1	CASTSQGAGVYGNTIYF
NA	TRBJ2-3	TRBV6-5	CAIARGLPTDTQYF
TRBD2	TRBJ2-5	TRBV5-4	CASSRGPSGGPETQYF
NA	TRBJ1-5	TRBV19	CASRLPGAGQPQHF
NA	TRBJ1-1	TRBV28	CASSLGENTEAFF
NA	TRBJ2-3	TRBV19	CASSVTPTSTDTQYF
NA	TRBJ1-4	TRBV18	CASRGADEKLFF
TRBD1	TRBJ2-3	TRBV4-2	CASSQDLGQGKLSTDTQYF
NA	TRBJ2-7	TRBV6-6	CASNDIEDSSYEQYF
TRBD1	TRBJ1-1	TRBV7-9	CASSFWQGATEAFF
TRBD1	TRBJ1-1	TRBV19	CASSIAQLGRGIAFF
NA	TRBJ1-2	TRBV7-2	CASSLGRQASNYGYTF
TRBD2	TRBJ2-1	TRBV7-9	CASSPGSGGNEQFF
TRBD1	TRBJ1-5	TRBV6-6	CASTDRANQPQHF
TRBD2	TRBJ2-5	TRBV24-1	CATSEIGGGSQYF
TRBD2	TRBJ2-3	TRBV27	CASSLVAGGRDTQYF
TRBD1	TRBJ1-3	TRBV15	CATSRDPGGSSGNTIYF
TRBD2	TRBJ2-1	TRBV10-2	CASSGTSGGAAEQFF
NA	TRBJ2-5	TRBV2	CASSDPSKGQETQYF
TRBD1	TRBJ1-5	TRBV7-2	CASSVGQGASPQPQHF
TRBD1	TRBJ1-4	TRBV7-2	CASSGGGQPNEKLFF
TRBD1	TRBJ1-4	TRBV18	CASSPPGTGESTNEKLFF
TRBD1	TRBJ1-5	TRBV2	CASRTDRGGNQPQHF
TRBD1	TRBJ1-3	TRBV9	CASSGDRISGNTIYF
TRBD1	TRBJ1-2	TRBV9	CASSTGTGSLGYGYTF
TRBD2	TRBJ2-5	TRBV19	CASSRSSSGGIKETQYF
TRBD1	TRBJ1-2	TRBV14	CASSQLTGGVANYGYTF
NA	TRBJ1-1	TRBV5-4	CASSLVSMNTEAFF
NA	TRBJ2-7	TRBV2	CASSVRGEQYF
TRBD1	TRBJ1-5	TRBV23-1	CARNTTSSDRGSNQPQHF
NA	TRBJ1-1	TRBV7-2	CASSLAGRGTEAFF
TRBD2	TRBJ2-4	TRBV7-2	CASSPGPTSGGGNIQYF
TRBD1	TRBJ1-5	TRBV30	CAWSMGQGGWSNQPQHF
TRBD1	TRBJ2-1	TRBV28	CASSLFGQGMYNEQFF
NA	TRBJ1-4	TRBV9	CASNLGGPSSEKLFF
TRBD1	TRBJ1-1	TRBV7-9	CASSLDVPRGRGGAEAFF
NA	TRBJ2-3	TRBV15	CATSGQYTDTQYF
NA	TRBJ2-5	TRBV3-1/TRBV3-2	CASSTGQFLGETQYF
NA	TRBJ2-1	TRBV29-1	CSVENGGSNEQFF
TRBD1	TRBJ1-2	TRBV12-3/TRBV12-4	CASSNRGRDGYTF
TRBD1	TRBJ2-7	TRBV6-5	CASSQRGPPREQYF